These 28 T cell receptor beta chains share one sample of origin, sequenced in a study of T cell responses to AZD1222 COVID-19 vaccine. Repertoires were generated with immunoSEQ multiplex PCR, while TCRdb's copy carries only in-frame clones and drops some. The table shows about 50,000 clones, with around 80% occurring only once. The sequences come from peripheral blood, collected on day 0 of AZD1222 vaccination. The receptors were sampled from an adult in good health.

The chain uses TRBV19 and TRBJ2-3; D gene uncertain. Trimming shortened V by 3 bases and J by 2 bases, and 9 bases separated the two germline ends. This CDR3 has 14 amino acids. Per germline, CDR1 LNHDA and CDR2 SQIVND (reference sequence). CDR3 DNA: TGTGCCAGTAGTATCGGACCCTACACAGATACGCAGTATTTT. This sequence encodes CASSIGPYTDTQYF.

The chain joins TRBV3-1 (or the pseudogene TRBV3-2) to TRBJ1-5; 8 bases fit TRBD1. Looked up from germline, CDR1 is LGHDT and CDR2 is YNNKEL (reference sequence). The CDR3 consists of 17 residues. V lost 0 bases and J lost 5; bases outside the gene matches: 9. CDR3 in DNA: TGTGCCAGCAGCCAAGATAGCGCAGGGGGCGATTATCAGCCCCAGCATTTT. Protein sequence: CASSQDSAGGDYQPQHF.

This clone was counted a few times. The rearrangement links TRBV6-5 to TRBJ2-1, with 13 nucleotides matching TRBD2. The V gene's germline CDR1 is MNHEY and CDR2 SVGAGI. CDR3 size: 15 residues. Trimming at V came to 6 bases and at J to 4 bases, leaving 3 bases not matched to a gene. CDR3 residues: CASRTSGGDYNEQFF. As DNA, the CDR3 is TGTGCCAGCAGAACTAGCGGGGGGGATTACAATGAGCAGTTCTTC.

The chain combines TRBV10-3 with TRBJ2-3, with D hard to call. V was trimmed by 6 bases and J by 1 base, leaving 2 bases between them. Germline V gene sequence: CDR1 ENHRY, CDR2 SYGVKD. The CDR3 loop spans 11 amino acids. CDR3 sequence reads: CAIRGTDTQYF. The CDR3 bases are TGTGCCATCAGGGGCACAGATACGCAGTATTTT.

The gene calls are TRBV7-3 and TRBJ2-2; no clear D. CDR3 length equals 15 residues. V was clipped by 5 bases and J by 6 bases, with 16 bases between them. The germline gives CDR1 SGHTA, CDR2 FQGTGA. The DNA for the CDR3 is TGTGCCAGCAGCCCATCCCCCGTGGGCTCCGGGGAGCTGTTTTTT. This gives the protein CASSPSPVGSGELFF. Looking up the rest from reference TRBV7-3 and TRBJ2-2 gives the full variable domain: GAGVSQTPSNKVTEKGKYVELRCDPISGHTALYWYRQSLGQGPEFLIYFQGTGAADDSGLPNDRFFAVRPEGSVSTLKIQRTERGDSAVYLCASSPSPVGSGELFFGEGSRLTVL.

The V call is TRBV19, the J call TRBJ1-5, with D maybe TRBD1 (6 bases). The V end was cut by 4 bases, the J end by 0 bases, with 10 bases between. The CDR3 sequence is 15 residues long. Germline V gene lookup returns CDR1 LNHDA and CDR2 SQIVND (reference sequence). As DNA, the CDR3 is TGTGCCAGTAGTACGGACAGTTATAGCAATCAGCCCCAGCATTTT. Its protein product is CASSTDSYSNQPQHF.

The sample holds a few counts of this clone. The junction and the germline gene differ at one end; a read error may be behind it. The chain uses TRBV6-2 or TRBV6-3 and TRBJ2-3; 8 bases agree with TRBD1. This CDR3 is 15 amino acids long. The germline CDR1 and CDR2 sequences are MNHEY and SVGEGT. The CDR3 DNA reads TGTGCCAGCGGTTACGGACAGGGCAGCACAGATACGCAGTATTTT. Protein product: CASGYGQGSTDTQYF.

The V gene is TRBV6-1, the J gene TRBJ1-2; tentative D call: TRBD1 (6 bases). Trimming cost V 3 bases and J 4 bases, with 12 bases left between them. The CDR3 length is 14 residues. CDR1 MNHNS and CDR2 SASEGT come from the germline V gene. CDR3: CASSEGAGVYGYTF. In DNA form, the CDR3 reads TGTGCCAGCAGTGAGGGGGCAGGGGTCTATGGCTACACCTTC.

The V and J genes are TRBV18 and TRBJ1-1; D uncertain. V lost 2 bases and J 0 bases, leaving 7 bases between the germline ends. Germline loops: CDR1 KGHSH, CDR2 LQKENI. The CDR3 has 14 residues. The CDR3 DNA is TGTGCCAGCTCACCATACAGTATGAACACTGAAGCTTTCTTT. Amino acids: CASSPYSMNTEAFF.

This clone was seen a handful of times. The genes are TRBV19 and TRBJ1-4, with no clear D. V lost 3 bases to trimming and J lost 6 bases, with 14 bases between them. The CDR3 has 15 amino acids. Germline CDR1 and CDR2: LNHDA and SQIVND (reference sequence). The CDR3 is CASSIDRHSYEKLFF. In DNA form, the CDR3 reads TGTGCCAGTAGTATCGACCGACACTCTTATGAAAAACTGTTTTTT.

The gene calls are TRBV24-1 and TRBJ1-2; possible D gene TRBD1, 5 bases. V was shortened by 5 bases and J by 5 bases, with 14 bases between the two germline ends. Per the germline V gene, CDR1 is KGHDR and CDR2 is SFDVKD. The CDR3 consists of 14 residues. This CDR3 reads CATSGGMGRYGYTF. In DNA form, the CDR3 reads TGTGCCACCAGTGGCGGAATGGGGCGATATGGCTACACCTTC.

V and J are TRBV6-5 and TRBJ1-1, with 9 bases identical to TRBD1. The CDR3 totals 14 residues. J gave up 3 bases and V 2 bases, and 1 base lay outside the gene matches. Per germline, CDR1 MNHEY and CDR2 SVGAGI. The CDR3: CASSYRDRDTEAFF. The CDR3 nucleotides are TGTGCCAGCAGTTACCGGGACAGGGACACTGAAGCTTTCTTT.

This chain joins TRBV19 and TRBJ1-5; the match to TRBD1 covers 12 bases. The CDR3 spans 15 residues. Germline V lookup: CDR1 LNHDA, CDR2 SQIVND (reference sequence). The trim removed 5 bases at V and 7 bases at J, leaving 6 bases unmatched. The CDR3 region has the DNA TGTGCCAGTAGTGCCGGGACAGGGGGCAGGCAGCCCCAGCATTTT. Translation gives CASSAGTGGRQPQHF.

This clone ranks as medium-sized. J is TRBJ1-2 and V is TRBV3-1 (or the pseudogene TRBV3-2); 7 bases line up with TRBD1. Germline loops: CDR1 LGHDT, CDR2 YNNKEL (reference sequence). The CDR3 length is 15 residues. Losses at the gene ends were 2 bases for V and 4 bases for J; bases not matched to a gene: 7. CDR3 loop: CASSQNRDSRYGYTF. CDR3 DNA: TGTGCCAGCAGCCAAAATCGGGACAGTCGCTATGGCTACACCTTC.

This CDR3 is CARSLVRDAKNIQYF. CDR3 nucleotides: TGTGCCAGAAGCTTGGTCCGGGATGCCAAAAACATTCAGTACTTC. The genes are TRBV5-3 and TRBJ2-4, with D perhaps matching TRBD2 (5 bases). TRBV5-3 is designated an ORF whose function remains uncertain. CDR3 length: 15 residues. V lost 0 bases, J lost 1 base, and 8 bases lay in between.

The genes are TRBV4-2 and TRBJ2-3; TRBD1 aligns across 8 bases. The germline V gene encodes CDR1 LGHNA and CDR2 YNFKEQ. The CDR3 spans 17 residues. V was clipped by 0 bases and J by 5 bases; unmatched bases: 10. Here the CDR3 DNA reads TGTGCCAGCAGCCAAGAGTCCCAGGGGGCGCGTGTAGATACGCAGTATTTT. This translates into CASSQESQGARVDTQYF.

This clone has only one observation. CDR3 loop: CASSLGQGALNEQFF. DNA for the CDR3: TGTGCCAGCAGTTTAGGTCAGGGGGCTCTCAATGAGCAGTTCTTC. The chain recombines TRBV27 with TRBJ2-1, with 8 positions matching TRBD1. Germline CDR1 reads MNHEY; CDR2 reads SMNVEV (reference sequence). This CDR3 contains 15 residues. V trimming: 2 bases; J trimming: 6 bases; junction bases outside the gene matches: 6.

The V call is TRBV5-6, the J call TRBJ1-2, with D hard to call. V gave up 3 bases and J gave up 5 bases, with 14 bases separating them. The CDR3 runs to 14 residues. Germline loops: CDR1 SGHDT, CDR2 YYEEEE. CDR3 amino acids: CASSSTGLGYGYTF. The CDR3 nucleotides are TGTGCCAGCAGCTCGACGGGTTTAGGGTATGGCTACACCTTC.

This clone is medium-sized within its sample. This CDR3 reads CASSEEAGGAGELFF. CDR3 sequence (DNA): TGTGCCAGCAGTGAGGAGGCAGGGGGTGCCGGGGAGCTGTTTTTT. This chain connects TRBV6-4 to TRBJ2-2, with 7 bases matching TRBD1. In germline, CDR1 is MRHNA, CDR2 SNTAGT. The ends lost 3 bases at V and 6 bases at J; junction bases unmatched: 7. This CDR3 comprises 15 residues.

The V and J genes are TRBV27 and TRBJ2-1; 12 bases are shared with TRBD2. The CDR3 is 14 residues long. J gave up 6 bases and V 6 bases, and 3 bases lay outside the gene matches. Germline assignment: CDR1 MNHEY and CDR2 SMNVEV (reference sequence). The CDR3 reads CASRKLAGGNEQFF. The CDR3 coding sequence is TGTGCCAGCAGAAAACTAGCGGGAGGCAATGAGCAGTTCTTC.

The J gene is TRBJ1-1, the V gene TRBV2; 7 bases are a match to TRBD1. Germline CDR1 SNHLY, CDR2 FYNNEI. This CDR3 is built from 12 residues. Losses at the gene ends were 5 bases for V and 8 bases for J; bases not matched to a gene: 5. The CDR3 nucleotides are TGTGCCAGCAGTCCCAGGGGGTTCGAAGCTTTCTTT. This encodes CASSPRGFEAFF.

This clone was counted a few times. The chain links TRBV19 to TRBJ2-1; 11 bases line up with TRBD2. Germline lookup yields CDR1 LNHDA and CDR2 SQIVND (reference sequence). There are 16 residues in the CDR3. The J segment lost 6 bases and the V segment lost 3 bases, leaving 7 bases of the junction unmatched. The CDR3, as DNA: TGTGCCAGTAGTATTCAGACTAGCGGGGCTTTCAATGAGCAGTTCTTC. Residues: CASSIQTSGAFNEQFF.

The V call is TRBV2, the J call TRBJ2-3; 15 positions match TRBD2. The CDR3 is 18 residues long. Germline CDR1 SNHLY, CDR2 FYNNEI. After removal of 6 bases from V and 6 bases from J, the junction contained 13 bases not matched to a gene. The chain's CDR3 is CASRAGTSGGLSSDTQYF. CDR3 DNA sequence: TGTGCCAGCAGAGCCGGGACTAGCGGGGGGCTTTCTTCGGATACGCAGTATTTT.

This chain joins TRBV3-1 (or the pseudogene TRBV3-2) and TRBJ2-2, with a weak D call TRBD2 (7 bases). The germline V and J ends were trimmed by 5 bases and 1 base, with 11 bases remaining between them. CDR1 and CDR2 (germline): LGHDT, YNNKEL (reference sequence). This CDR3 is built from 15 residues. The CDR3 loop is CASSSGEGNTGELFF. The CDR3 coding sequence is TGTGCCAGCAGCTCAGGGGAGGGGAACACCGGGGAGCTGTTTTTT.

J is TRBJ1-4 and V is TRBV15, with a tentative D call TRBD1 (5 bases). CDR1 LNHNV and CDR2 YYDKDF come from the germline V gene (reference sequence). The CDR3 is 12 residues long. Deletions cut 0 bases from V and 14 bases from J, with 10 bases between. CDR3: CATSRDRERLFF. DNA for the CDR3: TGTGCCACCAGCAGAGACAGGGAAAGGCTGTTTTTT.

The genes are TRBV28 and TRBJ1-5; TRBD1 agrees at 9 bases. This CDR3 region has 18 residues. Germline V gene lookup returns CDR1 MDHEN and CDR2 SYDVKM. V dropped 1 base and J dropped 1; count of bases not matched to a gene: 8. The CDR3 loop is CASSLYGTGWRSNQPQHF. CDR3 DNA: TGTGCCAGCAGTTTATACGGGACAGGGTGGAGAAGCAATCAGCCCCAGCATTTT.

The chain carries TRBV24-1 and TRBJ1-1; D unclear. The germline V gene encodes CDR1 KGHDR and CDR2 SFDVKD. The CDR3 consists of 12 residues. Trimming removed 1 base from V and 9 bases from J, with 8 bases in between. CDR3 coding DNA: TGTGCCACCAGTGATTTAGGGCAGAAAGCTTTCTTT. Amino acid sequence: CATSDLGQKAFF.

The V gene is TRBV27, the J gene TRBJ2-7; the D gene could be TRBD1 or TRBD2 (5 bases each). Germline V gene lookup returns CDR1 MNHEY and CDR2 SMNVEV (reference sequence). The ends were cut back, 5 bases at V and 4 bases at J, with 12 bases in the middle. The CDR3 covers 13 residues. The CDR3 coding sequence is TGTGCCAGCAGTCGGGACGGATTGTACGAGCAGTACTTC. Its translation: CASSRDGLYEQYF.